Shown below are 30 T cell receptor beta chains from a single sample sequenced in a study of shared clonotypes between healthy human individuals. The repertoire was sequenced with immunoSEQ multiplex PCR; TCRdb's copy has only in-frame clones and lacks some. Of about 2 million clones listed, 95% were seen once; the top ten hold roughly 0.13%. Source material: naive CD4+ T cells sorted from blood. Regarding subset: CD45RA+ positively selected. Receptors originate from a man between 18 and 29 years old in good health.

This chain links TRBV6-6 with TRBJ2-1, with 10 bases aligning to TRBD1. The CDR3 sequence is 15 residues long. CDR1 is MNHNY, CDR2 SVGAGI, per germline (reference sequence). V lost 2 bases to trimming and J lost 9 bases; unmatched junction nucleotides: 7. DNA of the CDR3: TGTGCCAGCAGTTACAGGCGACAGGGGGCCGGTGAGCAGTTCTTC. Protein product: CASSYRRQGAGEQFF.

The rearrangement links TRBV19 to TRBJ2-7; D is unclear. Germline CDR1 reads LNHDA; CDR2 reads SQIVND (reference sequence). The CDR3 consists of 15 residues. V was cut by 1 base and J by 3 bases, with 13 bases left in between. CDR3 region: CASSIVSLGGYEQYF. The CDR3, as DNA: TGTGCCAGTAGTATAGTCAGCCTAGGCGGCTACGAGCAGTACTTC.

This clone was found once. V gene TRBV5-1 combines with J gene TRBJ2-1, with 8 nucleotides matching TRBD2. The CDR3 runs to 14 residues. J was trimmed by 3 bases and V by 7 bases; bases with no gene match: 6. Germline lookup yields CDR1 SGHRS and CDR2 YFSETQ. CDR3 sequence (DNA): TGCGCCAGCTCTGAGACTAGCGTCTACAATGAGCAGTTCTTC. This gives the protein CASSETSVYNEQFF.

The chain uses TRBV28 and TRBJ1-1, with D possibly matching TRBD1 (5 bases). The germline V gene encodes CDR1 MDHEN and CDR2 SYDVKM. V dropped 4 bases and J dropped 4 bases, with 19 bases sitting between them. This CDR3 is 16 amino acids long. This chain's CDR3 is CASSSPGRDRGTEAFF. CDR3 DNA sequence: TGTGCCAGCAGTTCCCCGGGACGGGACCGGGGCACTGAAGCTTTCTTT.

This clone was observed once. The chain combines TRBV7-2 with TRBJ2-1; D might be TRBD2 (6 bases). Germline V gives CDR1 SGHTA, CDR2 FQGNSA. The CDR3 consists of 13 residues. V lost 1 base and J 12 bases, leaving 13 bases between the germline ends. CDR3: CASSLGSPRGQFF. DNA of the CDR3: TGTGCCAGCAGCTTAGGTTCTCCGCGGGGGCAGTTCTTC.

In the case of this clone: This specimen includes other DNA sequences encoding the same CDR3. The chain has TRBV11-2 and TRBJ2-3; TRBD1 is a possible D gene (6 bases). V lost 6 bases and J lost 1, with 8 bases in between. Per germline, CDR1 SGHAT and CDR2 FQNNGV. The CDR3 totals 13 residues. The CDR3 nucleotides read TGTGCCAGCAGACGGACAGGCACAGATACGCAGTATTTT. Protein sequence: CASRRTGTDTQYF.

The chain recombines TRBV11-2 with TRBJ2-2; 8 bases fit TRBD1. The CDR3 contains 15 residues. CDR1 SGHAT and CDR2 FQNNGV come from the germline V gene. The trim removed 3 bases at V and 7 bases at J, leaving 7 bases unmatched. The CDR3 loop reads CASSLKTGEDGELFF. The CDR3 region has the DNA TGTGCCAGCAGCTTGAAGACAGGGGAGGACGGGGAGCTGTTTTTT.

The V and J genes are TRBV14 and TRBJ2-5, with TRBD2 matching 10 bases. After removal of 1 base from V and 5 bases from J, the junction contained 4 bases not matched to a gene. This CDR3 has 15 amino acids. The germline CDR1 and CDR2 sequences are SGHDN and FVKESK. CDR3 residues: CASSQVSGRFETQYF. DNA of the CDR3: TGTGCCAGCAGCCAAGTTAGCGGGAGGTTTGAGACCCAGTACTTC.

As concerns this clone: Different DNA sequences within this sample yield the same CDR3. The chain is built from TRBV11-2 and TRBJ1-5, with D uncertain. V was pared by 2 bases and J by 1 base, with 6 bases between. CDR1 is SGHAT, CDR2 FQNNGV, per germline. CDR3 size: 14 residues. The CDR3 DNA reads as TGTGCCAGCAGCTTAACCGGGAGCAATCAGCCCCAGCATTTT. Its protein is CASSLTGSNQPQHF.

This clone was counted once. The genes are TRBV30 and TRBJ1-5, with D hard to call. With 0 bases removed from V and 5 bases from J, the gap between germline ends came to 17 bases. Germline CDR1 and CDR2: GTSNPN and SVGIG (reference sequence). This CDR3 spans 16 amino acids. CDR3 DNA: TGTGCCTGGAGTGTACAAGGCGGGAAGTTTTATCAGCCCCAGCATTTT. It translates to CAWSVQGGKFYQPQHF.

This clone occurred once. The V and J genes are TRBV6-5 and TRBJ1-1, with D uncertain. Germline CDR1 and CDR2: MNHEY and SVGAGI. This CDR3 region has 16 residues. The V and J ends lost 2 bases and 4 bases respectively, with 17 bases between them. In nucleotides, the CDR3 is TGTGCCAGCAGTTACGTCTCAGCTACGACGAGCACTGAAGCTTTCTTT. Its translation: CASSYVSATTSTEAFF.

In DNA form, the CDR3 reads TGTGCCAGCAGCCTCTGGGACGGCGAGCAGTACTTC. It specifies CASSLWDGEQYF. The gene calls are TRBV7-2 and TRBJ2-7; perhaps D is TRBD1 or TRBD2 (5 bases each). The V end lost 5 bases, the J end lost 6 bases, and 11 bases lay between the germline ends. The germline CDR1 and CDR2 sequences are SGHTA and FQGNSA. The CDR3 consists of 12 residues.

J is TRBJ1-4 and V is TRBV5-4, with 7 bases matching TRBD1. The germline V gene encodes CDR1 SGHNT and CDR2 YYREEE (reference sequence). The CDR3 length is 15 residues. V lost 4 bases and J lost 2; bases outside the gene matches: 5. CDR3 residues: CASSRTGATNEKLFF. The CDR3 DNA reads as TGTGCCAGCAGCCGAACAGGGGCGACTAATGAAAAACTGTTTTTT.

The chain employs TRBV5-1 and TRBJ2-1; 8 bases map to TRBD2. J was trimmed by 4 bases and V by 4 bases; bases with no gene match: 4. CDR3 length: 14 amino acids. CDR1 SGHRS and CDR2 YFSETQ come from the germline V gene. CDR3 sequence (DNA): TGCGCCAGCAGCCCCAGCGGGGGATACAATGAGCAGTTCTTC. It encodes CASSPSGGYNEQFF.

The J gene is TRBJ2-7, the V gene TRBV7-9; D is tentatively TRBD1 or TRBD2 (5 bases each). V was pared by 5 bases and J by 10 bases, with 33 bases between. CDR1 SEHNR and CDR2 FQNEAQ come from the germline V gene (reference sequence). The CDR3 is 18 residues long. CDR3 sequence (DNA): TGTGCCAGCAGCCCCTGGGGTGGGGACGGATTTAACCTACGAGAACAGTACTTC. It encodes CASSPWGGDGFNLREQYF.

Comment on this clone: This sample includes further DNA sequences coding for the same CDR3. The J gene is TRBJ1-1, the V gene TRBV6-5; D is unresolved. V lost 8 bases and J 0 bases, leaving 10 bases between the germline ends. Per germline, CDR1 MNHEY and CDR2 SVGAGI. This CDR3 region has 13 residues. The CDR3 nucleotides read TGTGCCAGCTCCACCGGGGTGAACACTGAAGCTTTCTTT. Amino acids: CASSTGVNTEAFF.

As for this clone: Different DNA sequences within this sample yield the same CDR3. The V and J genes are TRBV9 and TRBJ2-1; the D gene could be TRBD1 or TRBD2 (6 bases each). Trimming removed 2 bases at V and 4 bases at J, with 10 bases between. Germline CDR1 and CDR2: SGDLS and YYNGEE. The CDR3 covers 14 residues. CDR3 protein: CASSVGGRYNEQFF. The CDR3 region has the DNA TGTGCCAGCAGCGTCGGGGGCAGGTACAATGAGCAGTTCTTC.

The rearrangement links TRBV9 to TRBJ2-5; D is possibly TRBD2 (7 bases). Trimming took off 0 bases at V and 5 bases at J, with 11 bases between the two ends. The CDR3 sequence is 14 residues long. From germline, CDR1 is SGDLS and CDR2 YYNGEE. CDR3 sequence (DNA): TGTGCCAGCAGCGTAGTGGGGGGGGCGGAGACCCAGTACTTC. It codes for CASSVVGGAETQYF.

In this sample, this clone turned up once. V and J are TRBV2 and TRBJ1-2; 7 bases fit TRBD1. Per the germline V gene, CDR1 is SNHLY and CDR2 is FYNNEI. This CDR3 region has 17 residues. V dropped 5 bases and J dropped 7; count of bases not matched to a gene: 19. The CDR3 is CASSLSRDSLEAGGYTF. The CDR3 bases are TGTGCCAGCAGTTTATCCCGGGACAGCCTAGAGGCGGGTGGCTACACCTTC.

The chain has TRBV5-4 and TRBJ2-7; TRBD1 or TRBD2 may be the D gene (7 bases each). Germline V gene data show CDR1 as SGHNT and CDR2 as YYREEE (reference sequence). V was pared by 2 bases and J by 7 bases, with 19 bases between. CDR3 length equals 15 residues. CDR3 loop: CASSFAGRGLGEQYF. CDR3 in DNA: TGTGCCAGCAGCTTCGCGGGGAGGGGGCTCGGAGAGCAGTACTTC.

The genes are TRBV9 and TRBJ2-3, with 7 bases aligning to TRBD2. Germline V CDR1 and CDR2: SGDLS, YYNGEE. CDR3 size: 16 residues. With V trimmed by 0 bases and J by 2 bases, 6 bases remained unmatched. As DNA, the CDR3 is TGTGCCAGCAGCGTAGTAGCGGGCTTAATCACAGATACGCAGTATTTT. It specifies CASSVVAGLITDTQYF.

The chain recombines TRBV13 with TRBJ1-3; D ambiguous. Trimming cost V 3 bases and J 5 bases, with 14 bases left between them. CDR1 PRHDT and CDR2 FYEKMQ come from the germline V gene (reference sequence). The CDR3 sequence is 15 residues long. Written as DNA, the CDR3 is TGTGCCAGCAGCTTGCCGGGTGGCTCAAGAAACACCATATATTTT. Protein: CASSLPGGSRNTIYF. Looking up the rest from reference TRBV13 and TRBJ1-3 gives the full variable domain: AAGVIQSPRHLIKEKRETATLKCYPIPRHDTVYWYQQGPGQDPQFLISFYEKMQSDKGSIPDRFSAQQFSDYHSELNMSSLELGDSALYFCASSLPGGSRNTIYFGEGSWLTVV.

The rearrangement joins TRBV27 to TRBJ2-3; D not certain. Trimming left V 3 bases short and J 5 bases short, with 9 bases between. The germline V gene has CDR1 MNHEY and CDR2 SMNVEV (reference sequence). This CDR3 has 13 amino acids. The CDR3 is CASSFVGRDTQYF. CDR3 nucleotides: TGTGCCAGCAGTTTTGTCGGGCGAGATACGCAGTATTTT.

The chain combines TRBV7-2 with TRBJ2-1, with D perhaps given as TRBD1 or TRBD2 (6 bases each). The CDR3 runs 16 residues. V was shortened by 5 bases and J by 5 bases, with 19 bases between the two germline ends. Germline V gene data show CDR1 as SGHTA and CDR2 as FQGNSA. The CDR3 DNA sequence: TGTGCCAGCAGCCTATACGACTATAGGGGGGACAATGAGCAGTTCTTC. Translation: CASSLYDYRGDNEQFF. Together with reference TRBV7-2 and TRBJ2-1, the CDR3 gives the full variable domain: GAGVSQSPSNKVTEKGKDVELRCDPISGHTALYWYRQSLGQGLEFLIYFQGNSAPDKSGLPSDRFSAERTGGSVSTLTIQRTQQEDSAVYLCASSLYDYRGDNEQFFGPGTRLTVL.

The genes are TRBV7-9 and TRBJ1-5, with D tentatively TRBD1 (6 bases). The V gene lost 5 bases and the J gene lost 3 bases, with 11 bases spanning the gap. Germline V lookup: CDR1 SEHNR, CDR2 FQNEAQ (reference sequence). This CDR3 region has 14 residues. In DNA, the CDR3 is TGTGCCAGCAGCCTGGACAGTCTCAATCAGCCCCAGCATTTT. Amino acid sequence: CASSLDSLNQPQHF.

The chain carries TRBV27 and TRBJ2-7; D remains unclear. The CDR3 is made up of 15 amino acids. V was trimmed by 5 bases and J by 4 bases, leaving 18 bases between them. Germline CDR1 is MNHEY and CDR2 is SMNVEV (reference sequence). CDR3 DNA sequence: TGTGCCAGCAGTCCTCTCGGTGGGGAACAATACGAGCAGTACTTC. It translates to CASSPLGGEQYEQYF.

In its sample, this clone was seen once. The rearrangement uses TRBV19 and TRBJ2-5; either TRBD1 or TRBD2 may supply D (6 bases each). The CDR3 has 17 amino acids. Germline CDR1 and CDR2: LNHDA and SQIVND (reference sequence). The germline V and J ends were trimmed by 4 bases and 2 bases, with 20 bases remaining between them. This chain's CDR3 is CASSTQYREAVQETQYF. The CDR3 DNA follows: TGTGCCAGTAGTACGCAGTACAGGGAGGCGGTACAAGAGACCCAGTACTTC.

The table lists this clone with a count of one. The chain joins TRBV29-1 to TRBJ1-4; 8 bases align to TRBD1. Losses at the gene ends were 6 bases for V and 2 bases for J; bases not matched to a gene: 5. Germline-derived CDR1 and CDR2 are SQVTM and ANQGSEA. The CDR3 length is 14 residues. The CDR3 nucleotides are TGCAGCGTCGGACAGGGACCCACTAATGAAAAACTGTTTTTT. Its protein is CSVGQGPTNEKLFF.

The chain carries TRBV5-4 and TRBJ2-7; D remains unclear. The CDR3 length is 15 residues. V dropped 0 bases and J dropped 0 bases, with 10 bases sitting between them. Germline V gives CDR1 SGHNT, CDR2 YYREEE (reference sequence). For the CDR3, the DNA is TGTGCCAGCAGCTTGGAGCAGGCAACCTCCTACGAGCAGTACTTC. Translated, it gives CASSLEQATSYEQYF.

This clone was seen only once. The V and J genes are TRBV7-9 and TRBJ1-2; possible D gene TRBD1, 5 bases. V lost 5 bases and J 7 bases, leaving 11 bases between the germline ends. The CDR3 extends over 12 amino acids. In germline, CDR1 is SEHNR, CDR2 FQNEAQ (reference sequence). The chain's CDR3 is CASSQGLGGYTF. CDR3 nucleotides: TGTGCCAGCAGCCAGGGACTGGGTGGCTACACCTTC.